The rows below give T cell receptor beta chains drawn from one sample of a study of T cell responses to AZD1222 COVID-19 vaccine. Measured with immunoSEQ multiplex PCR; TCRdb has only the in-frame clones, and not every one. Found here are 50,000 to 65,000 clones, approximately 90% of them singletons; the top ten hold just under 5%. The sample consisted of peripheral blood, taken on day 0 of AZD1222 vaccination. The receptors derive from an adult in good health. Both conserved end residues are part of each CDR3. The order of the fields is clone size, V gene, J gene, D gene, CDR3 protein, CDR3 DNA. The D gene is left open where the match is weak. Expanded clones are given a class, and other clones once, few, many or no size at all.

size: once; V: TRBV5-1; J: TRBJ2-7; D: TRBD1; CDR3: CASGSGQGFYEQYF; DNA: TGCGCCAGCGGATCGGGACAGGGATTCTACGAGCAGTACTTC
size: -; V: TRBV4-1; J: TRBJ2-5; D: -; CDR3: CASSQDYGVETQYF; DNA: TGCGCCAGCAGCCAAGATTATGGGGTTGAGACCCAGTACTTC
size: -; V: TRBV2; J: TRBJ2-2; D: -; CDR3: CASSKGRTGELFF; DNA: TGTGCCAGCAGTAAGGGAAGAACCGGGGAGCTGTTTTTT
size: -; V: TRBV13; J: TRBJ2-1; D: -; CDR3: CASSRDSASVDEQFF; DNA: TGTGCCAGCTCTCGGGATAGCGCATCGGTGGATGAGCAGTTCTTC
size: -; V: TRBV18; J: TRBJ1-2; D: -; CDR3: CASSPPYTGYGYTF; DNA: TGTGCCAGCTCACCACCTTATACCGGCTATGGCTACACCTTC
size: -; V: TRBV7-9; J: TRBJ2-7; D: -; CDR3: CASSLAQGFSYEQYF; DNA: TGTGCCAGCAGCTTGGCGCAGGGATTTAGTTACGAGCAGTACTTC
size: -; V: TRBV12-3/TRBV12-4; J: TRBJ1-5; D: -; CDR3: CASSFPGQPQHF; DNA: TGTGCCAGCAGTTTCCCAGGCCAGCCCCAGCATTTT
size: -; V: TRBV28; J: TRBJ2-2; D: -; CDR3: CASSFNNGNTGELFF; DNA: TGTGCCAGCAGTTTTAATAACGGGAACACCGGGGAGCTGTTTTTT
size: once; V: TRBV6-6; J: TRBJ1-2; D: TRBD1; CDR3: CASTRTGTGGGGYGYTF; DNA: TGTGCCAGCACTCGCACCGGGACAGGGGGCGGTGGCTATGGCTACACCTTC
size: -; V: TRBV7-9; J: TRBJ1-1; D: -; CDR3: CASSGQLYMNTEAFF; DNA: TGTGCCAGCAGCGGACAACTCTACATGAACACTGAAGCTTTCTTT
size: -; V: TRBV18; J: TRBJ1-4; D: -; CDR3: CASSPDRAGSNEKLFF; DNA: TGTGCCAGCTCACCGGACCGCGCAGGTTCTAATGAAAAACTGTTTTTT